The 17 T cell receptor beta chains below come from one sample, sequenced in a study of lymphopenia after photon versus proton radiotherapy. Data came from immunoSEQ multiplex PCR; TCRdb stores just in-frame clones and leaves some out. The data hold around 160,000 clones, with less than 90% observed a single time. This sample comprised peripheral blood, obtained from a patient treated with photon-based radiotherapy. The receptor set was obtained from a man in his fifties with gastric cancer.

The genes are TRBV5-3 and TRBJ2-7, with 8 bases aligning to TRBD2. TRBV5-3 is classed as an ORF, of uncertain function. The CDR3 covers 16 residues. Germline trimming cut 0 bases from V and 2 bases from J; bases unmatched to any gene: 7. The CDR3 nucleotides are TGTGCCAGAAGCTTGGTATCGGGAGGGCCGGCCTACGAGCAGTACTTC. Translating gives CARSLVSGGPAYEQYF.

This chain connects TRBV5-3 to TRBJ1-2; D is ambiguous. TRBV5-3 is an ORF, with its function uncertain. The CDR3 is 15 residues long. Trimming removed 4 bases at V and 5 bases at J, with 18 bases between. CDR3 in DNA: TGTGCCAGAAGCGGAGGACGGAGTCCGGGGTATGGCTACACCTTC. It yields the protein CARSGGRSPGYGYTF.

The J gene is TRBJ1-1, the V gene TRBV6-6, with D uncertain. The CDR3 has 14 residues. Trimming took off 2 bases at V and 8 bases at J, with 15 bases between the two ends. Germline lookup yields CDR1 MNHNY and CDR2 SVGAGI (reference sequence). The CDR3 DNA reads TGTGCCAGCAGTTACGCCCTATTTAGGACCGAAGCTTTCTTT. This translates into CASSYALFRTEAFF.

V gene TRBV27 combines with J gene TRBJ2-3; D may be TRBD1 (6 bases). The CDR3 length is 13 residues. The V end lost 0 bases, the J end lost 9 bases, and 10 bases lay between the germline ends. Germline lookup yields CDR1 MNHEY and CDR2 SMNVEV (reference sequence). The CDR3 nucleotides are TGTGCCAGCAGTTTATCGCCCCAGGGGACGCAGTATTTT. It encodes CASSLSPQGTQYF.

The chain couples TRBV18 to TRBJ2-7, with unresolved D. The CDR3 has 14 residues. The V and J ends lost 1 base and 3 bases respectively, with 10 bases between them. CDR1 is KGHSH and CDR2 is LQKENI in the germline V gene. The CDR3 loop is CASSPQGWGYEQYF. CDR3 in DNA: TGTGCCAGCTCACCACAGGGCTGGGGCTACGAGCAGTACTTC.

V usage is TRBV27 and J usage is TRBJ1-5; TRBD1 aligns across 7 bases. CDR3 length: 16 amino acids. Trimming took 4 bases from V and 6 from J; bases not matched to a gene: 12. Germline assignment: CDR1 MNHEY and CDR2 SMNVEV (reference sequence). This CDR3 reads CASSSRQGPISQPQHF. CDR3 DNA sequence: TGTGCCAGCAGTTCTCGACAGGGCCCCATTAGTCAGCCCCAGCATTTT.

The gene calls are TRBV28 and TRBJ1-2, with no clear D. The CDR3 is made up of 11 amino acids. The V end was cut by 4 bases, the J end by 7 bases, with 7 bases between. CDR1 and CDR2 (germline): MDHEN, SYDVKM. CDR3 sequence reads: CASSSQFGYTF. The CDR3 nucleotides are TGTGCCAGCAGTTCCCAATTTGGCTACACCTTC.

The chain recombines TRBV20-1 with TRBJ2-1; D gene unclear. CDR3 length: 11 residues. V lost 5 bases and J lost 5, with 7 bases in between. From germline, CDR1 is DFQATT and CDR2 SNEGSKA (reference sequence). For the CDR3, the DNA is TGCAGTGCTCCAACCCACAATGAGCAGTTCTTC. It translates to CSAPTHNEQFF.

The chain has TRBV12-5 and TRBJ2-1, with 10 bases lining up with TRBD1. There are 15 residues in the CDR3. CDR1 and CDR2 from the germline V gene are LGHNT and FRNRAP. The V gene end was trimmed by 5 bases and the J gene end by 3 bases; junction bases not matched to a gene: 4. Written as DNA, the CDR3 is TGTGCTAGTGGTCCTGGGACAGGGGTCTACAATGAGCAGTTCTTC. Amino acids: CASGPGTGVYNEQFF.

The count of this clone is one. One junction end does not reproduce the germline sequence, and a read error may be involved. V gene TRBV28 combines with J gene TRBJ1-1, with D hard to call. From germline, CDR1 is MDHEN and CDR2 SYDVKM. This CDR3 contains 13 residues. The CDR3 sequence is CASRGRVNTEAFF. In DNA, the CDR3 is TGTGCCAGCAGGGGAAGGGTGAATACTGAAGCTTTCTTT.

On this clone: At one of its ends the junction is not consistent with the germline gene, which may arise from a read error. The V and J genes are TRBV15 and TRBJ1-2, with TRBD1 matching over 7 bases. The CDR3 is 14 amino acids. The germline gives CDR1 LNHNV, CDR2 YYDKDF (reference sequence). CDR3 DNA sequence: TGTGCCACCAGTAGAGGGGGCGCGGACTATGGCTACACCTTC. Its translation: CATSRGGADYGYTF. Drawing the rest from reference TRBV15 and TRBJ1-2, the complete variable domain is DAMVIQNPRYQVTQFGKPVTLSCSQTLNHNVMYWYQQKSSQAPKLLFHYYDKDFNNEADTPDNFQSRRPNTSFCFLDIRSPGLGDTAMYLCATSRGGADYGYTFGSGTRLTVV.

The chain couples TRBV9 to TRBJ2-3, with a tentative D call TRBD1 (5 bases). CDR3 length: 15 amino acids. CDR1 and CDR2 from the germline V gene are SGDLS and YYNGEE. The V gene lost 4 bases and the J gene lost 1 base, with 13 bases spanning the gap. In DNA form, the CDR3 reads TGTGCCAGCAGCCCCCAGGGCAGGGGCACAGATACGCAGTATTTT. Encoded protein: CASSPQGRGTDTQYF.

The chain joins TRBV7-2 to TRBJ1-1, with D tentatively TRBD1 (5 bases). The CDR3 runs 13 residues. Trimming removed 4 bases from V and 2 bases from J, with 8 bases in between. Germline V gives CDR1 SGHTA, CDR2 FQGNSA. As DNA, the CDR3 is TGTGCCAGCAGCTCCACAGGAAACACTGAAGCTTTCTTT. Residues: CASSSTGNTEAFF.

The genes are TRBV11-1 and TRBJ2-2; possibly TRBD1 for D (7 bases). Looked up from germline, CDR1 is SGHAT and CDR2 is FQDESV (reference sequence). The CDR3 spans 14 residues. Trimming cost V 6 bases and J 4 bases, with 12 bases left between them. The CDR3 sequence is CASRAGGTTGELFF. The DNA of the CDR3 is TGTGCCAGCAGGGCAGGGGGGACCACCGGGGAGCTGTTTTTT. Filled out from reference TRBV11-1 and TRBJ2-2, the complete variable domain reads EAEVAQSPRYKITEKSQAVAFWCDPISGHATLYWYRQILGQGPELLVQFQDESVVDDSQLPKDRFSAERLKGVDSTLKIQPAELGDSAMYLCASRAGGTTGELFFGEGSRLTVL.

The rearrangement joins TRBV6-1 to TRBJ2-5; D may be TRBD1 (5 bases). The CDR3 is 11 amino acids. The germline V and J ends were trimmed by 6 bases and 7 bases, with 9 bases remaining between them. CDR1 MNHNS and CDR2 SASEGT come from the germline V gene. The CDR3 sequence is CASSQGATQYF. In DNA form, the CDR3 reads TGTGCCAGCAGCCAAGGGGCGACCCAGTACTTC.

The chain combines TRBV6-1 with TRBJ2-7; D is perhaps TRBD1 or TRBD2 (5 bases each). CDR1 is MNHNS and CDR2 is SASEGT in the germline V gene. V was shortened by 6 bases and J by 1 base, with 10 bases between the two germline ends. The CDR3 runs 13 residues. As DNA, the CDR3 is TGTGCCAGCAGACGGGACGGATCCTACGAGCAGTACTTC. This sequence encodes CASRRDGSYEQYF.

The CDR3 nucleotides read TGTGCCAGCAGTTTCCGGGACGACCCGGAAAAACTGTTTTTT. Translation: CASSFRDDPEKLFF. This chain uses TRBV6-1 with TRBJ1-4, with D maybe TRBD1 (5 bases). Germline V lookup: CDR1 MNHNS, CDR2 SASEGT. The CDR3 has 14 residues. The V and J ends lost 5 bases and 8 bases respectively, with 15 bases between them.